This T cell receptor (beta chain) is drawn from a study of early T cells in non-severe SARS-CoV-2 infection. Looking at the study overall: Alpha and beta chains were unpaired, from unsorted whole-blood bulk RNA.

V gave up 6 bases and J gave up 0 bases, with 17 bases separating them. The CDR3 is made up of 17 amino acids. Study-wide points: VDJdb-based annotation leaned toward anti-spike CD8 responses and missed private and CD4 specificities.

In this sample, this clonotype turned up a few times. The antigen is undetermined. Molecules of cDNA were individually given unique molecular identifiers that were attached to them. MiXCR was run by TCRdb on the 5' RACE reads, yielding one entry per CDR3 protein. The sample has roughly 80,000 distinct CDR3 sequences, about 10% seen once. The receptor was isolated from an adult who was a healthcare worker with PCR-confirmed SARS-CoV-2 infection or an uninfected control (not recorded which). The chain combines TRBV12-3 or TRBV12-4 with TRBJ1-4, with D tentatively TRBD1 (6 bases). Sequencing used whole blood, obtained at baseline. This CDR3 is CASSPIRRQATNEKLFF. CDR3 in DNA: TGTGCCAGCAGCCCCATAAGGCGACAGGCAACTAATGAAAAACTGTTTTTT.